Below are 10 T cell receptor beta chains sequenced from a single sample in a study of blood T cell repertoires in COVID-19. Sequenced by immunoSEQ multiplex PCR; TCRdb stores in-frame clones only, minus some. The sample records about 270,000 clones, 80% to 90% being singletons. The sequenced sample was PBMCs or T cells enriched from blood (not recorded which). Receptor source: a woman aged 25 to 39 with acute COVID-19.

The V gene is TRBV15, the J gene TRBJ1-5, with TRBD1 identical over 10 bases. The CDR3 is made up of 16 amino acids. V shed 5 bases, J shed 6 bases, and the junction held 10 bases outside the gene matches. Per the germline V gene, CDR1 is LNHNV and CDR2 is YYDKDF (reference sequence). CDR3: CATSVTGQGMFQPQHF. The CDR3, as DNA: TGTGCCACCAGCGTAACGGGACAGGGGATGTTTCAGCCCCAGCATTTT.

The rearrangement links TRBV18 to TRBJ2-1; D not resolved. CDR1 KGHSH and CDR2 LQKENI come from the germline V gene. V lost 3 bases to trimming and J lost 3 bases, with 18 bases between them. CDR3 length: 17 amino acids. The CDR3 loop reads CASSPPNMVSLYNEQFF. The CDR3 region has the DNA TGTGCCAGCTCACCCCCGAACATGGTATCCCTCTACAATGAGCAGTTCTTC.

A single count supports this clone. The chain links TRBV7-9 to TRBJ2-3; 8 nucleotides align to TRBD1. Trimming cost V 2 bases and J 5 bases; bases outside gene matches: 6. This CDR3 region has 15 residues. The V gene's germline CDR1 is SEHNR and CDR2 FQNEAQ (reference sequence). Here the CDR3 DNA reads TGTGCCAGCAGCTTACAGGGGGCGATAGGAGATACGCAGTATTTT. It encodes CASSLQGAIGDTQYF.

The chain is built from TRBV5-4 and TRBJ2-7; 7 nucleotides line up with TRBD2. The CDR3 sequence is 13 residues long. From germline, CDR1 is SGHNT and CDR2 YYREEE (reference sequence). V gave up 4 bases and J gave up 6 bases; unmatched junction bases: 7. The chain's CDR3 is CASSRVTSSEQYF. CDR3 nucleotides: TGTGCCAGCAGCCGCGTGACTAGCTCCGAGCAGTACTTC.

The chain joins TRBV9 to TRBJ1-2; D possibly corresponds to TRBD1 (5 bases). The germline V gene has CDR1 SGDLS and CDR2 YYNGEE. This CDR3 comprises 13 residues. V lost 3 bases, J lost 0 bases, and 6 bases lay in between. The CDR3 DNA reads TGTGCCAGCAGCGAACAGGCTAACTATGGCTACACCTTC. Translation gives CASSEQANYGYTF.

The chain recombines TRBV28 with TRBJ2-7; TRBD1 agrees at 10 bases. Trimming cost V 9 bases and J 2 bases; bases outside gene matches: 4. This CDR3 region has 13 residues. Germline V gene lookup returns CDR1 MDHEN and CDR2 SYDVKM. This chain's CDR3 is CASTDRGTYEQYF. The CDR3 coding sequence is TGTGCCAGTACGGACAGGGGGACCTACGAGCAGTACTTC.

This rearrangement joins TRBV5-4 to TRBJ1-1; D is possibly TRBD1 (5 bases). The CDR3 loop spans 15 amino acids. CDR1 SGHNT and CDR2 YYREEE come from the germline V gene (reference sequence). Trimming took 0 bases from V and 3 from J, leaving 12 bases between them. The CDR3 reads CASSLAAGMDTEAFF. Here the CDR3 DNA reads TGTGCCAGCAGCTTGGCCGCAGGGATGGACACTGAAGCTTTCTTT.

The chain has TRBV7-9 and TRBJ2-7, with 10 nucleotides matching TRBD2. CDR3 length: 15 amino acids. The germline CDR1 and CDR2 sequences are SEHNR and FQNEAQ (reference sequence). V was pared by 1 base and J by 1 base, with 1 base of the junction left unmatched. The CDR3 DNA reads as TGTGCCAGCAGCTTAGTAGCGGGAGGATCCTACGAGCAGTACTTC. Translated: CASSLVAGGSYEQYF. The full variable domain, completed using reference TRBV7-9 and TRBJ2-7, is DTGVSQNPRHKITKRGQNVTFRCDPISEHNRLYWYRQTLGQGPEFLTYFQNEAQLEKSRLLSDRFSAERPKGSFSTLEIQRTEQGDSAMYLCASSLVAGGSYEQYFGPGTRLTVT.

The CDR3 DNA reads as TGTGCCAGCAGCTTCCGGGGAGCCGGCGAGCAGTACTTC. Translated: CASSFRGAGEQYF. The chain joins TRBV5-4 to TRBJ2-7, with D tentatively TRBD2 (5 bases). Germline lookup yields CDR1 SGHNT and CDR2 YYREEE (reference sequence). The CDR3 spans 13 residues. V was trimmed by 2 bases and J by 6 bases, leaving 12 bases between them.

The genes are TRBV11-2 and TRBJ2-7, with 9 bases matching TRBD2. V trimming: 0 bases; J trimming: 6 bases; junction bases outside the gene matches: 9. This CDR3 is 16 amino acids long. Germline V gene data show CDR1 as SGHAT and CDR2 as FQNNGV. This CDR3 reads CASSLDRAGGESEQYF. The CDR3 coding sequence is TGTGCCAGCAGCTTAGATCGAGCGGGAGGAGAGAGCGAGCAGTACTTC.